This T cell receptor beta chain was recovered during a study of identifying expanded T cells in peripheral blood. Whole-study findings and limits: Technical replicates showed around 1.2 changed clones; roughly two weeks about 16.4; four weeks 19.

Clones were read by immunoSEQ multiplex PCR, and TCRdb kept only the in-frame ones, dropping some. Here the sample spans about 97,000 clones, 70% to 90% being singletons. During the collection period, no donor immune events like infections were recorded. This clone was seen once. Its matching antigen is unknown. This CDR3 comprises 14 residues. After removal of 7 bases from V and 1 base from J, the junction contained 4 bases not matched to a gene. The germline V gene encodes CDR1 LNHDA and CDR2 SQIVND (reference sequence). The receptor was isolated from a person aged 18 to 69 in good health. Sequencing was done on a sample of blood. The chain joins TRBV19 to TRBJ2-5; 9 bases map to TRBD2. CDR3 in amino acids: CASMRRGGQETQYF. Written as DNA, the CDR3 is TGTGCCAGTATGAGGCGGGGGGGCCAAGAGACCCAGTACTTC.